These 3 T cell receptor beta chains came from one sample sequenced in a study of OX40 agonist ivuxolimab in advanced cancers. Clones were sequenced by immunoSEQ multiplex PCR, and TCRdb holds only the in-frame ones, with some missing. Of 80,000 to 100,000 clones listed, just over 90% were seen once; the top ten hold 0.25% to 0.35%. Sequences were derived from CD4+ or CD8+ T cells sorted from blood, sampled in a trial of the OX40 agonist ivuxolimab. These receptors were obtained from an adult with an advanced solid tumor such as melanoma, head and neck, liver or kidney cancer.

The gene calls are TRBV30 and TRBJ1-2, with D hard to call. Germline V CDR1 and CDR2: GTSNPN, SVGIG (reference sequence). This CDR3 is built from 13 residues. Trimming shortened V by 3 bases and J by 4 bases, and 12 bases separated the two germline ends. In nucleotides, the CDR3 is TGTGCCTGGAGGTGGTCCGGGAGCTATGGCTACACCTTC. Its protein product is CAWRWSGSYGYTF. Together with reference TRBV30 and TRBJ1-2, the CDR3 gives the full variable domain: SQTIHQWPATLVQPVGSPLSLECTVEGTSNPNLYWYRQAAGRGLQLLFYSVGIGQISSEVPQNLSASRPQDRQFILSSKKLLLSDSGFYLCAWRWSGSYGYTFGSGTRLTVV.

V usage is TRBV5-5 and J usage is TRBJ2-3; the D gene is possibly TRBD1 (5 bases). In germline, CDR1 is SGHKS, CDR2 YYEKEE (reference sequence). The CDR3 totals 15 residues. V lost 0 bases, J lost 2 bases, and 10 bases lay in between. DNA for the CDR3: TGTGCCAGCAGCTTGGTGGCGACAGTCACAGATACGCAGTATTTT. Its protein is CASSLVATVTDTQYF.

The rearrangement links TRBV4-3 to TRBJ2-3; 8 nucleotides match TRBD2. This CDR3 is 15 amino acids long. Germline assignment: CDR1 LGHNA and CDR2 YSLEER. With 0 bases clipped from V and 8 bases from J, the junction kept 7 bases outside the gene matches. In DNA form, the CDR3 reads TGCGCCAGCAGCCAAGATCCCGGGGGGGTTAGTACGCAGTATTTT. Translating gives CASSQDPGGVSTQYF.